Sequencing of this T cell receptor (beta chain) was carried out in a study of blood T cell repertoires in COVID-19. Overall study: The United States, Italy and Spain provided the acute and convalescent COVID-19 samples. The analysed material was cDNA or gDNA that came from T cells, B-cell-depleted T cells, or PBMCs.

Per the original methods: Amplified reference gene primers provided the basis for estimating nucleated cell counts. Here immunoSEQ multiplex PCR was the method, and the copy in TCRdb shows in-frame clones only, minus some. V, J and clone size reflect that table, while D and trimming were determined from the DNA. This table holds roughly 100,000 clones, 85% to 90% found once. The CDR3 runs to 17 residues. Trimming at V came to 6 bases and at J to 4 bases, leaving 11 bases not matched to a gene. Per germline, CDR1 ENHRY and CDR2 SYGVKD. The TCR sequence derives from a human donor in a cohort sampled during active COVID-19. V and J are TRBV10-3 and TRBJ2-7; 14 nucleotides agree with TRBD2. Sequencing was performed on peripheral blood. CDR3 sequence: CAISSGLAGESGYEQYF. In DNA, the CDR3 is TGTGCCATCAGCTCGGGACTAGCGGGAGAGAGCGGTTACGAGCAGTACTTC.